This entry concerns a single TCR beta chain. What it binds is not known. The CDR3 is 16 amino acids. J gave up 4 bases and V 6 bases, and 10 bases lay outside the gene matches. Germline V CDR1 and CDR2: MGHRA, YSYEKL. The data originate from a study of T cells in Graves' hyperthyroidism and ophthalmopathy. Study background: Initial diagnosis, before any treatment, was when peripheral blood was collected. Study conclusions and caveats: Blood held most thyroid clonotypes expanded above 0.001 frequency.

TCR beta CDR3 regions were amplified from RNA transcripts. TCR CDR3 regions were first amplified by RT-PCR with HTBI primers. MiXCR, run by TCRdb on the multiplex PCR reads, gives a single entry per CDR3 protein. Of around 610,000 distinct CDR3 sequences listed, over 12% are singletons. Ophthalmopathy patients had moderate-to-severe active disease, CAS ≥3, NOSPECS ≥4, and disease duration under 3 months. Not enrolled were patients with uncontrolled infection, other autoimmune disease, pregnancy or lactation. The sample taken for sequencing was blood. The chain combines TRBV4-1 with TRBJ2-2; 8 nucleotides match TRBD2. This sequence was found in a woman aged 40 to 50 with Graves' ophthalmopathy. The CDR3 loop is CASRGEGGRTTGELFF. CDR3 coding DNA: TGCGCCAGCAGGGGAGAGGGCGGGAGGACCACCGGGGAGCTGTTTTTT.